The 18 T cell receptor beta chains below come from one sample, sequenced in a study of shared clonotypes between healthy human individuals. TCRdb keeps only in-frame clones here, not all; method: immunoSEQ multiplex PCR. This sample has about 2 million clones, with roughly 94% found just once. The material sequenced was naive CD4+ T cells sorted from blood. Sample subset: CD45RA+ positively selected. These receptors came from a man aged 18 to 29 in good health.

The V gene is TRBV18, the J gene TRBJ2-7; 9 bases match TRBD1. Germline V gene lookup returns CDR1 KGHSH and CDR2 LQKENI. The V gene end was trimmed by 3 bases and the J gene end by 5 bases; junction bases not matched to a gene: 8. This CDR3 has 15 amino acids. CDR3: CASSPGTGKSNEQYF. CDR3 coding DNA: TGTGCCAGCTCACCCGGGACAGGGAAGTCCAACGAGCAGTACTTC.

The chain carries TRBV11-3 and TRBJ2-5; 8 bases are shared with TRBD1. From germline, CDR1 is SGHNT and CDR2 YENEEA. The V and J ends lost 5 bases and 6 bases, in that order; junction bases with no gene match: 5. This CDR3 has 13 amino acids. In DNA form, the CDR3 reads TGTGCCAGCAGCCTCGACAGGGGACAGACCCAGTACTTC. The encoded protein is CASSLDRGQTQYF.

This chain joins TRBV7-2 and TRBJ2-3; perhaps TRBD2 as D (6 bases). The CDR3 runs 17 residues. Germline CDR1 is SGHTA and CDR2 is FQGNSA. V shed 3 bases and J shed 0 bases, with 16 bases lying between them. Written as DNA, the CDR3 is TGTGCCAGCAGCTTCCCTGGGGCGGGGAAGAGCACAGATACGCAGTATTTT. Protein product: CASSFPGAGKSTDTQYF.

This chain links TRBV5-4 with TRBJ2-3, with 7 bases matching TRBD2. CDR3 length: 14 residues. The germline gives CDR1 SGHNT, CDR2 YYREEE (reference sequence). The V segment lost 3 bases and the J segment 4 bases; nucleotides outside the gene matches: 5. CDR3 bases: TGTGCCAGCAGCTCCGCGGGAGTGCCAGATACGCAGTATTTT. Protein: CASSSAGVPDTQYF.

This clone was recorded once. Different DNA sequences within this sample yield the same CDR3. The genes are TRBV18 and TRBJ1-6; D uncertain. The CDR3 loop spans 15 amino acids. V lost 2 bases and J 3 bases, leaving 8 bases between the germline ends. In germline, CDR1 is KGHSH, CDR2 LQKENI. Written as DNA, the CDR3 is TGTGCCAGCTCACCAGGAACGGACTATAATTCACCCCTCCACTTT. Amino acid sequence: CASSPGTDYNSPLHF.

The chain has TRBV5-1 and TRBJ2-5; TRBD1 agrees at 11 bases. This CDR3 is built from 16 residues. The germline CDR1 and CDR2 sequences are SGHRS and YFSETQ. The V gene end was trimmed by 5 bases and the J gene end by 1 base; junction bases not matched to a gene: 7. The CDR3 here is CASSITGTGGQETQYF. The CDR3 DNA reads as TGCGCCAGCAGTATTACCGGGACAGGGGGCCAAGAGACCCAGTACTTC.

This clone was observed once. Other DNA sequences in this sample translate to the same CDR3. The chain employs TRBV30 and TRBJ1-4; D not resolved. V lost 0 bases and J lost 8, with 10 bases in between. In germline, CDR1 is GTSNPN, CDR2 SVGIG (reference sequence). The CDR3 has 13 amino acids. CDR3 sequence (DNA): TGTGCCTGGAGTGTACTTGAGGGCGAAAAACTGTTTTTT. This gives the protein CAWSVLEGEKLFF.

The rearrangement links TRBV7-8 to TRBJ2-2; D is unresolved. The CDR3 is 15 amino acids. In germline, CDR1 is SGHVS, CDR2 FQNEAQ. Deletions cut 1 base from V and 0 bases from J, with 6 bases between. The CDR3 protein is CASSLVSANTGELFF. For the CDR3, the DNA is TGTGCCAGCAGCTTAGTCAGCGCGAACACCGGGGAGCTGTTTTTT.

The chain is built from TRBV5-4 and TRBJ2-5; 15 bases line up with TRBD2. The CDR3 loop spans 17 amino acids. Germline V lookup: CDR1 SGHNT, CDR2 YYREEE (reference sequence). V lost 4 bases and J lost 0; bases outside the gene matches: 4. The CDR3 spells CASSAGLAGGHQETQYF. CDR3 bases: TGTGCCAGCAGCGCGGGACTAGCGGGGGGACACCAAGAGACCCAGTACTTC.

The chain combines TRBV30 with TRBJ2-1; D gene uncertain. The germline V gene encodes CDR1 GTSNPN and CDR2 SVGIG (reference sequence). V gave up 3 bases and J gave up 5 bases, with 11 bases separating them. This CDR3 contains 13 residues. In nucleotides, the CDR3 is TGTGCCTGGAGCCCCTCACCTAACAATGAGCAGTTCTTC. The encoded protein is CAWSPSPNNEQFF.

The genes are TRBV2 and TRBJ2-5; TRBD2 matches 12 bases. The CDR3 is made up of 15 amino acids. Germline V CDR1 and CDR2: SNHLY, FYNNEI. V lost 8 bases to trimming and J lost 2 bases; unmatched junction nucleotides: 6. The CDR3 DNA is TGTGCCAGCGGGAGGACTAGCGGGACACAAGAGACCCAGTACTTC. It codes for CASGRTSGTQETQYF.

CDR3 sequence (DNA): TGCGCCAGCAGTGGAGGGACCGAGCAGTACTTC. Amino acid sequence: CASSGGTEQYF. The genes are TRBV5-1 and TRBJ2-7; possible D gene TRBD2, 6 bases. This CDR3 comprises 11 residues. The germline CDR1 and CDR2 sequences are SGHRS and YFSETQ. V was cut by 5 bases and J by 6 bases, with 9 bases left in between.

The rearrangement uses TRBV9 and TRBJ1-6; 7 bases map to TRBD1. CDR1 and CDR2 (germline): SGDLS, YYNGEE. V shed 4 bases, J shed 9 bases, and the junction held 13 bases outside the gene matches. The CDR3 has 16 amino acids. This CDR3 is CASSPQGDVRLSPLHF. The DNA for the CDR3 is TGTGCCAGCAGCCCCCAGGGGGACGTTCGGCTTTCACCCCTCCACTTT.

The chain couples TRBV11-2 to TRBJ2-7; 8 nucleotides match TRBD1. The CDR3 has 15 amino acids. Trimming took 5 bases from V and 2 from J; bases not matched to a gene: 8. The germline V gene encodes CDR1 SGHAT and CDR2 FQNNGV. CDR3 bases: TGTGCCAGCAGCCCAGACAGGGGTCGGGCCTACGAGCAGTACTTC. This encodes CASSPDRGRAYEQYF.

Note on this clone: This may be a read error: a much more frequent sequence differs by one nucleotide. The sample contains more than one DNA sequence encoding this CDR3. The rearrangement links TRBV4-1 to TRBJ1-2, with a tentative D call TRBD1 (5 bases). CDR1 and CDR2 (germline): MGHRA, YSYEKL. V dropped 0 bases and J dropped 0 bases, with 8 bases sitting between them. This CDR3 is built from 15 residues. CDR3 residues: CASSQDRAANYGYTF. The DNA of the CDR3 is TGCGCCAGCAGCCAAGACAGGGCCGCTAACTATGGCTACACCTTC.

The chain employs TRBV6-6 and TRBJ1-4; the match to TRBD1 covers 9 bases. This CDR3 has 14 residues. V dropped 2 bases and J dropped 10; count of bases not matched to a gene: 5. Germline-derived CDR1 and CDR2 are MNHNY and SVGAGI (reference sequence). The CDR3: CASSYGAGQGKLFF. The CDR3 DNA follows: TGTGCCAGCAGTTACGGGGCGGGACAGGGAAAACTGTTTTTT.

The chain joins TRBV28 to TRBJ1-2, with 7 bases identical to TRBD1. Germline V gene sequence: CDR1 MDHEN, CDR2 SYDVKM. This CDR3 is built from 12 residues. Losses at the gene ends were 5 bases for V and 5 bases for J; bases not matched to a gene: 2. CDR3 nucleotide sequence: TGTGCCAGCAGTCGGGGACAGTATGGCTACACCTTC. Translation: CASSRGQYGYTF.

The chain combines TRBV6-5 with TRBJ1-2; D gene uncertain. The CDR3 runs to 11 residues. V lost 5 bases, J lost 7 bases, and 8 bases lay in between. Germline CDR1 and CDR2: MNHEY and SVGAGI. As DNA, the CDR3 is TGTGCCAGCAGTGCAATTGGTGGCTACACCTTC. Translation gives CASSAIGGYTF.